Given below is one TCR beta chain in context. In Seattle, patients joined the study during active infection and were tracked longitudinally. V was trimmed by 4 bases and J by 6 bases, leaving 13 bases between them. Per the germline V gene, CDR1 is SGHAT and CDR2 is FQNNGV. This CDR3 contains 14 residues. The sample comes from a study of blood T cell repertoires in COVID-19. Study background: Samples representing acute and convalescent COVID-19 were sourced from the United States, Italy and Spain. The cDNA or gDNA used as material had been derived from T cells, B-cell-depleted T cells, or PBMCs.

How the authors handled the data: Amplification from reference gene primers served as the basis for estimated nucleated cell counts. Assay used: immunoSEQ multiplex PCR; TCRdb lists only in-frame clones, some missing. V, J and clone size were drawn from that table, and D and trimming were deduced from the DNA. The table includes some 180,000 clones, 70% to 90% detected once. Specimen: peripheral blood. This chain connects TRBV11-2 to TRBJ2-1; no clear D. This TCR was sampled from a woman of 80 years or more with COVID-19, enrolled during active disease. CDR3 bases: TGTGCCAGCAGCTACCTCCCCTCAGTCAATGAGCAGTTCTTC. As protein: CASSYLPSVNEQFF. The complete variable domain, with remaining parts taken from reference TRBV11-2 and TRBJ2-1, reads EAGVAQSPRYKIIEKRQSVAFWCNPISGHATLYWYQQILGQGPKLLIQFQNNGVVDDSQLPKDRFSAERLKGVDSTLKIQPAKLEDSAVYLCASSYLPSVNEQFFGPGTRLTVL.